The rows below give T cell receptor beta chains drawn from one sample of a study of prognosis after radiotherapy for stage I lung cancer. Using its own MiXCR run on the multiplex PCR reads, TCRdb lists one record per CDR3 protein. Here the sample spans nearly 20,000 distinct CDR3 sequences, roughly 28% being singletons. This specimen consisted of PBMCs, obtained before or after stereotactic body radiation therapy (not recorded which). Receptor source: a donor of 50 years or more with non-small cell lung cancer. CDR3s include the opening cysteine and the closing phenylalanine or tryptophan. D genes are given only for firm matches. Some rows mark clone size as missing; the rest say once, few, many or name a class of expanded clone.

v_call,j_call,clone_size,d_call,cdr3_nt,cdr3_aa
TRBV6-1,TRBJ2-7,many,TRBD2,TGTGCCAGCAGACGGACTAGCGGATCCTACGAGCAGTACTTC,CASRRTSGSYEQYF
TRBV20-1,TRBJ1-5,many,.,TGCAGTGCTTATAGATATAGCAATCAGCCCCAGCATTTT,CSAYRYSNQPQHF
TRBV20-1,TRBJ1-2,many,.,TGCAGTGCCCTCCAGGGTTATGGCTACACCTTC,CSALQGYGYTF
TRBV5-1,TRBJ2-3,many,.,TGCGCCAGCAGCTCCACCGGGACGTACTCAGATACGCAGTATTTT,CASSSTGTYSDTQYF
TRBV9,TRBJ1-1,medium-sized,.,TGTGCCAGCAGCGTAGTGGCAGGGAAGGGCACTGAAGCTTTCTTT,CASSVVAGKGTEAFF
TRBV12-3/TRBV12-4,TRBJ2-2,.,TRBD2,TGTGCCAGCAGTTTTTCTAGCGGAGTCGGCAACACGGAGCTGTTTTTT,CASSFSSGVGNTELFF
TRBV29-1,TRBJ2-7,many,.,TGCAGCGTCACACACCGGGACGGATCCTACGAGCAGTACTTC,CSVTHRDGSYEQYF
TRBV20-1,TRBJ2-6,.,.,TGCAGTGCTGGTGGAAAAGGGGCATCTGGGGCCAACGTCCTGACTTTC,CSAGGKGASGANVLTF
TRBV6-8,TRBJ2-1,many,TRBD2,TGTGCCAGCACCGATACCGGGACTAGCGGCGAATACAATGAGCAGTTCTTC,CASTDTGTSGEYNEQFF
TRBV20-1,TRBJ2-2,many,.,TGCAGTGCACGGAGACTAGTTCCCGGGGAGCTGTTTTTT,CSARRLVPGELFF
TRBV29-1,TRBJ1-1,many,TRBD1,TGCAGCGGCGGACAGGGGGTGGGTAACACTGAAGCTTTCTTT,CSGGQGVGNTEAFF
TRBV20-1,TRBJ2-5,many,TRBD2,TGCAGTGCTAGAACAAATTTAGCGGGAGAGACCCAGTACTTC,CSARTNLAGETQYF
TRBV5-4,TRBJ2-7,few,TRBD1,TGTGCCAGCAGCATTACAGGGGGCTACGAGCAGTACTTC,CASSITGGYEQYF
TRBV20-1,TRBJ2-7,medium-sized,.,TGCAGTGCTAGTCTAGTGTCCGCCGCTAGCAGTCTGTCCTACGAGCAGTACTTC,CSASLVSAASSLSYEQYF
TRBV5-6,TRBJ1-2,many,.,TGTGCCAGCAGCCCGGGGCCGGGATCAGATGGCTACACCTTC,CASSPGPGSDGYTF
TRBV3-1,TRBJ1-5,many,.,TGTGCCAGCAGCTACGGGGCCAGGGTCCAGCCCCAGCATTTT,CASSYGARVQPQHF
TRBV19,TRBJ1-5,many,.,TGTGCCAGTAGTCGAGGACAACGAGCTAGCAATCAGCCCCAGCATTTT,CASSRGQRASNQPQHF
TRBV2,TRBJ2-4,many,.,TGTGCCAGCAGCGGCGACAGAGGAGTAATAGCCAAAAACATTCAGTACTTC,CASSGDRGVIAKNIQYF
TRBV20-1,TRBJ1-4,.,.,TGTAGTGCTAGGTTGACAGTCGCCGGGAATGAAAAACTGTTTTTT,CSARLTVAGNEKLFF
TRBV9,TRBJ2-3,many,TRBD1,TGTGCCAGCAGCGTGGACAGGGCTACAGATACGCAGTATTTT,CASSVDRATDTQYF
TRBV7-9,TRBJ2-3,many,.,TGTGCCAGCAGGGTAGCGGCGGATACGCAGTATTTT,CASRVAADTQYF
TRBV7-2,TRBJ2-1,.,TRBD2,TGTGCCAGCAGCTTAGCGGGACTAGCGGATCCCTACAATGAGCAGTTCTTC,CASSLAGLADPYNEQFF
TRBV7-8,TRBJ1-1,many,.,TGTGCCAGCAGCTTAGCGAGGAACACTGAAGCTTTCTTT,CASSLARNTEAFF
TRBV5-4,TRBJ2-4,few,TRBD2,TGTGCCAGCAGCTTGGGAGGGGACTACAAAAACATTCAGTACTTC,CASSLGGDYKNIQYF
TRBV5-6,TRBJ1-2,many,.,TGTGCCAGCAGCTTGGAGTACCGGGGCTACACCTTC,CASSLEYRGYTF
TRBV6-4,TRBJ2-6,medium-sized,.,TGTGCCAGCAGTTACGGAGTTTCTGGGGCCAACGTCCTGACTTTC,CASSYGVSGANVLTF
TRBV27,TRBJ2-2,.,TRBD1,TGTGCCAGCGGACAGGTGGGAGTGCCTATCGTGGAGCTGTTTTTT,CASGQVGVPIVELFF
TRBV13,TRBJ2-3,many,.,TGTGCCAGCAGCCCCCCAATACCGGTTAACACAGATACGCAGTATTTT,CASSPPIPVNTDTQYF
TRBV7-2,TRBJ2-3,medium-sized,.,TGTGCCAGCAGCTTCAAGCAAGATACGCAGTATTTT,CASSFKQDTQYF
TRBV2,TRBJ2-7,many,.,TGTGCCAGCAGACCAGCCTCCTACGAGCAGTACTTC,CASRPASYEQYF
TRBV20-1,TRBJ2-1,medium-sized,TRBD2,TGCAGTGCTAGCCCGGGACTAGAATCTTACAATGAGCAGTTCTTC,CSASPGLESYNEQFF
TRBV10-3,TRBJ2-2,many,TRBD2,TGTGCCATCCGCCCAGCGGGAGACACCGGGGAGCTGTTTTTT,CAIRPAGDTGELFF
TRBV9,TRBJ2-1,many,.,TGTGCCAGCAGCGTAGGGGGTCGGGGCGTGGATGAGCAGTTCTTC,CASSVGGRGVDEQFF
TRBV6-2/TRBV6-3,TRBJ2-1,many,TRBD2,TGTGCCAGCAGTGTGCGGACTAGCGGGCCTACCTACAATGAGCAGTTCTTC,CASSVRTSGPTYNEQFF
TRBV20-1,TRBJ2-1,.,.,TGCAGTGATACCGAGCAGAATGAGCAGTTCTTC,CSDTEQNEQFF
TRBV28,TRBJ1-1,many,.,TGTGCCAGCAGTTTCGCAGGAAGTGGGAATGAAGCTTTCTTT,CASSFAGSGNEAFF
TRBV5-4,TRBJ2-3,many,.,TGTGCCAGCACCCAGGACAGTGAAACAGATACGCAGTATTTT,CASTQDSETDTQYF
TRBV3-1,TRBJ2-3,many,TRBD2,TGTGCCAGCAGCCAAGAACGGACGGGAGGACCAGATACGCAGTATTTT,CASSQERTGGPDTQYF
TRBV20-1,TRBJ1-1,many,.,TGCAGTGCCCCGGTAGAGGGACGGAACACTGAAGCTTTCTTT,CSAPVEGRNTEAFF
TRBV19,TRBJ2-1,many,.,TGTGCCAGTAGTCTCTACAATGAGCAGTTCTTC,CASSLYNEQFF
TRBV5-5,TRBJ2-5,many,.,TGTGCCAGCAGCTTGGGCCTAGGGATAGAGACCCAGTACTTC,CASSLGLGIETQYF
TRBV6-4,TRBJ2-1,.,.,TGTGCCACCAGTGACTCGGCCGTATACAATGAGCAGTTCTTC,CATSDSAVYNEQFF
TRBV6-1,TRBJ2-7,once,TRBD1,TGTGCCAGTAGCACACCCTCCGGGACAGGAGCCCGCGAGCAGTACTTC,CASSTPSGTGAREQYF
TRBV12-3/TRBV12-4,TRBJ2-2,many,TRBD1,TGTGCCAGCAGCCGAGACAGGGTCGGGGAGCTGTTTTTT,CASSRDRVGELFF
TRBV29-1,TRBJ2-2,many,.,TGCAGCGTGCGAACAGGGTCCGGGGAGCTGTTTTTT,CSVRTGSGELFF
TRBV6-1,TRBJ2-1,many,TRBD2,TGTGCCAGCAGTGAAGTAGCGGGAGACTACAATGAGCAGTTCTTC,CASSEVAGDYNEQFF
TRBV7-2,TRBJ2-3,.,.,TGTGCCAGCAGTCTCGGGACACCCCCAGATACGCAGTATTTT,CASSLGTPPDTQYF
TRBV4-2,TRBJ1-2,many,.,TGTGCCAGCAGCCAAGATTTCGCGAGCTACACCTTC,CASSQDFASYTF
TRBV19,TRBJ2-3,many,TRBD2,TGTGCCAGTAGTTGGGTGGGAGGGTCCGGAGATACGCAGTATTTT,CASSWVGGSGDTQYF
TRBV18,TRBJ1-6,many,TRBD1,TGTGCCAGCTCTCCGGGACAGCCTCAAAATTCACCCCTCCACTTT,CASSPGQPQNSPLHF
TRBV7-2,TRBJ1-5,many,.,TGTGCCAGCAGCTTGCCCAATCAGCCCCAGCATTTT,CASSLPNQPQHF
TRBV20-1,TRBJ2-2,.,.,TGCAGTGCTACCACCCGGGACCGGGGGCTGTTTTTT,CSATTRDRGLFF
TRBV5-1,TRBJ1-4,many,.,TGCGCCAGCAGCTTCGTCGGAAATGAAAAACTGTTTTTT,CASSFVGNEKLFF
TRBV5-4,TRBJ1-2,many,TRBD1,TGTGCCAGCAGCATGGGACAGGGGGTGTTTGGCTACACCTTC,CASSMGQGVFGYTF
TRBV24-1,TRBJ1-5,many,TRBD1,TGTGCCACCAGTGAGGACAGGGGCAATCAGCCCCAGCATTTT,CATSEDRGNQPQHF